This T cell receptor (beta chain) stems from a study of T cell responses to AZD1222 COVID-19 vaccine. This clone occurred once. Its antigen is unknown. Whether given at about 4 or about 12 weeks, second doses were pooled. J lost 8 bases, V lost 4 bases, and 8 bases had no gene match. Germline V CDR1 and CDR2: SGHNT, YYREEE (reference sequence). The CDR3 covers 14 residues. The method was immunoSEQ multiplex PCR; TCRdb's version includes in-frame clones alone and lacks a portion of them. The table includes more than 80,000 clones, approximately 90% detected once. Study-level findings and limits: Spike-specific TCR repertoires showed rising breadth and depth after two AZD1222 doses. The donors showed a predominance of white British ancestry and of females, with possible underestimation of clonal diversity.

The sequence was collected from an adult who received the AZD1222 COVID-19 vaccine. The sample was peripheral blood, taken 28 days after the second AZD1222 dose. This chain uses TRBV5-4 with TRBJ2-2; 7 positions match TRBD2. CDR3 bases: TGTGCCAGCAGCCCCACCAAGGGAGGGGGGGAGCTGTTTTTT. It encodes CASSPTKGGGELFF.